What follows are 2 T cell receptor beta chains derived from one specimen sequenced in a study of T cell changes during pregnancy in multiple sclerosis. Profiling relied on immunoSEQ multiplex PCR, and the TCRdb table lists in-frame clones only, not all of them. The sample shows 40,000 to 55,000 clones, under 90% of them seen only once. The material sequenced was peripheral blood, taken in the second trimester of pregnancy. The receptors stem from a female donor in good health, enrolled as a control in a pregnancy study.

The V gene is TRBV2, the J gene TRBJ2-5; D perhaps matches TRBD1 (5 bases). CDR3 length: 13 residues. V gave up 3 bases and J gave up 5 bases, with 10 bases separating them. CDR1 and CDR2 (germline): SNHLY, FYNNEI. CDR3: CASSEWGAETQYF. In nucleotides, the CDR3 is TGTGCCAGCAGTGAGTGGGGCGCGGAGACCCAGTACTTC.

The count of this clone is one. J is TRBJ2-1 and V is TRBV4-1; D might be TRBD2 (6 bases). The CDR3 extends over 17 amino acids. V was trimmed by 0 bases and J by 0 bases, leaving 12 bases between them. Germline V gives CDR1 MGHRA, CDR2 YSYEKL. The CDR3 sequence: CASSQDSAGSSYNEQFF. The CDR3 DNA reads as TGCGCCAGCAGCCAAGACTCCGCGGGGAGCTCCTACAATGAGCAGTTCTTC.